This TCR beta chain comes out of a study of beta chain features in type 1 diabetes. Study overall: On cell yields, gender and age, patients and healthy donors were similar.

General study findings and limits: For patients and controls alike, PCR might favor shorter templates to the same degree. Among patients, naive, central memory and Treg TCRB repertoires appeared more similar than among healthy donors.

This CDR3 spans 15 amino acids. V dropped 2 bases and J dropped 4 bases, with 13 bases sitting between them. Germline CDR1 is SEHNR and CDR2 is FQNEAQ (reference sequence). Expressed TCRB transcripts were sequenced because the entire RNA isolate underwent reverse transcription. Sequenced by immunoSEQ multiplex PCR; TCRdb stores in-frame clones only, minus some. This table has 300,000 to 450,000 clones, about 20% appearing once. This clone has just a few counts. Its cognate antigen is unknown. Every participating donor gave one draw, a heparinised blood sample averaging about 100 mL. Sequenced: naive CD4+ T cells from blood. The chain recombines TRBV7-9 with TRBJ2-3, with D tentatively TRBD2 (6 bases). The TCR was taken from a woman aged 18-30 years in good health. The CDR3 coding sequence is TGTGCCAGCAGCTTAAGTGGGATAGCGGCAGATACGCAGTATTTT. It encodes CASSLSGIAADTQYF.